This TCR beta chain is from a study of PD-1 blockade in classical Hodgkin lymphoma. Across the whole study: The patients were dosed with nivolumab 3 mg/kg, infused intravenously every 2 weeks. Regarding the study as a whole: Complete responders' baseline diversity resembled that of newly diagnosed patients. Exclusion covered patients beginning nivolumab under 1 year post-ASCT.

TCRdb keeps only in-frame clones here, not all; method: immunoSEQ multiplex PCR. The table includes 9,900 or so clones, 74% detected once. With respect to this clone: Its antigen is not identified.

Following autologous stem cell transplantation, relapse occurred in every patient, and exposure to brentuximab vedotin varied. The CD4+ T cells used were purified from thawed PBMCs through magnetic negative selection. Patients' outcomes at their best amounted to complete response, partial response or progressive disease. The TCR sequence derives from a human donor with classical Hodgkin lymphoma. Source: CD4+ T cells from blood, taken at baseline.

The CDR3 region has the DNA TGTGCCAGCAGCTTGAAGGCTAGCGGGGATACGCAGTATTTT. This codes for CASSLKASGDTQYF. The chain is built from TRBV5-4 and TRBJ2-3; 8 bases fit TRBD2. The CDR3 is 14 amino acids. Germline lookup yields CDR1 SGHNT and CDR2 YYREEE (reference sequence). The V and J ends lost 1 base and 6 bases, in that order; junction bases with no gene match: 4. The full variable domain, its missing parts supplied by reference TRBV5-4 and TRBJ2-3, is ETGVTQSPTHLIKTRGQQVTLRCSSQSGHNTVSWYQQALGQGPQFIFQYYREEENGRGNFPPRFSGLQFPNYSSELNVNALELDDSALYLCASSLKASGDTQYFGPGTRLTVL.